This T cell receptor (beta chain) is drawn from a study of patients and donors after allogeneic stem cell transplantation. The CDR3 is 16 residues long. V dropped 4 bases and J dropped 1 base, with 16 bases sitting between them. One entry per CDR3 protein, called by TCRdb with MiXCR from the RT-PCR reads. The sample holds about 74,000 distinct CDR3 sequences, more than 20% seen once. The specimen was blood, either unsorted or a sorted T cell fraction (not recorded which). This chain uses TRBV12-3 or TRBV12-4 with TRBJ1-1; D gene ambiguous. The receptor was derived from a human donor who was either an allogeneic HSCT recipient or a stem cell or donor lymphocyte infusion donor (not recorded which). It is not recorded whose cells these are; they may come from a transplant donor. CDR3 sequence (DNA): TGTGCCAGCAGTTCCCCCGGAGACGTCACGAACACTGAAGCTTTCTTT. Amino acid sequence: CASSSPGDVTNTEAFF.